Below, 6 T cell receptor beta chains from the same sample are listed, as sequenced in a study of blood T cell repertoires in COVID-19. TCRdb's table, derived via immunoSEQ multiplex PCR, lists solely in-frame clones and lacks some. The data hold about 280,000 clones, with approximately 90% observed a single time. Sample: PBMCs or T cells enriched from blood (not recorded which). These receptors were collected from a woman aged 55 to 70 in a cohort exposed to, infected with or recovered from COVID-19 (not recorded which).

The chain combines TRBV5-1 with TRBJ1-4; 8 bases map to TRBD1. Germline CDR1 reads SGHRS; CDR2 reads YFSETQ. V was clipped by 6 bases and J by 8 bases; unmatched bases: 3. CDR3 length: 12 residues. The CDR3 coding sequence is TGCGCCAGCACCCGGGACAGGGAAAAACTGTTTTTT. As protein: CASTRDREKLFF.

The chain is built from TRBV27 and TRBJ1-4, with a weak D call TRBD1 (5 bases). This CDR3 is 15 amino acids long. Trimming pared 6 bases from V and 8 bases from J, leaving 19 bases between. Germline V gene data show CDR1 as MNHEY and CDR2 as SMNVEV (reference sequence). The CDR3 DNA follows: TGTGCCAGCAGCCTAAACAGGCTTCCTGGGGAAAAACTGTTTTTT. Residues: CASSLNRLPGEKLFF.

The J gene is TRBJ2-3, the V gene TRBV5-5; D may be TRBD2 (6 bases). The germline gives CDR1 SGHKS, CDR2 YYEKEE (reference sequence). Trimming cost V 0 bases and J 5 bases, with 13 bases left between them. This CDR3 spans 15 amino acids. The CDR3 region is CASSLVPGDGDTQYF. In DNA, the CDR3 is TGTGCCAGCAGCTTGGTTCCGGGGGACGGAGATACGCAGTATTTT. The full variable domain, rest sourced from reference TRBV5-5 and TRBJ2-3, is DAGVTQSPTHLIKTRGQQVTLRCSPISGHKSVSWYQQVLGQGPQFIFQYYEKEERGRGNFPDRFSARQFPNYSSELNVNALLLGDSALYLCASSLVPGDGDTQYFGPGTRLTVL.

The rearrangement links TRBV18 to TRBJ1-3, with D unclear. Trimming shortened V by 0 bases and J by 4 bases, and 10 bases separated the two germline ends. Germline V gives CDR1 KGHSH, CDR2 LQKENI. The CDR3 covers 15 residues. DNA of the CDR3: TGTGCCAGCTCACCACCCCTCGACACCGGAAACACCATATATTTT. Amino acid sequence: CASSPPLDTGNTIYF.

The chain joins TRBV7-9 to TRBJ1-4, with D perhaps matching TRBD1 (5 bases). V lost 5 bases and J 0 bases, leaving 10 bases between the germline ends. The CDR3 extends over 15 amino acids. From germline, CDR1 is SEHNR and CDR2 FQNEAQ (reference sequence). The CDR3 DNA reads as TGTGCCAGCAGCCTACCGACAGCAACTAATGAAAAACTGTTTTTT. It translates to CASSLPTATNEKLFF. The whole variable domain, remainder taken from reference TRBV7-9 and TRBJ1-4, is DTGVSQNPRHKITKRGQNVTFRCDPISEHNRLYWYRQTLGQGPEFLTYFQNEAQLEKSRLLSDRFSAERPKGSFSTLEIQRTEQGDSAMYLCASSLPTATNEKLFFGSGTQLSVL.

The V call is TRBV28, the J call TRBJ1-5; TRBD1 might be the D (5 bases). The V end was cut by 6 bases, the J end by 7 bases, with 22 bases between. Germline V CDR1 and CDR2: MDHEN, SYDVKM. CDR3 length: 16 amino acids. CDR3 coding DNA: TGTGCCAGCAGCACAGAACCCAGGGTTTTGCGGCAGCCCCAGCATTTT. This sequence encodes CASSTEPRVLRQPQHF.